A single count supports the clone carrying this T cell receptor (beta chain). These data originate in a study of neoadjuvant nivolumab and ipilimumab in lung cancer. CDR3 length: 11 residues. Germline V gene data show CDR1 as MNHNS and CDR2 as SASEGT. The V gene lost 11 bases and the J gene lost 1 base, with 7 bases spanning the gap. Here immunoSEQ multiplex PCR was the method, and the copy in TCRdb shows in-frame clones only, minus some. The table records about 27,000 clones, 60% to 85% of them present only once. The sequenced sample was tumor tissue, obtained after neoadjuvant nivolumab, alone or with ipilimumab, at or shortly before surgery. This chain uses TRBV6-1 with TRBJ2-3; unclear D gene. The sequence derives from an adult with non-small cell lung cancer. The CDR3 nucleotides read TGTGCCTCCGGCGGCACAGATACGCAGTATTTT. This codes for CASGGTDTQYF.